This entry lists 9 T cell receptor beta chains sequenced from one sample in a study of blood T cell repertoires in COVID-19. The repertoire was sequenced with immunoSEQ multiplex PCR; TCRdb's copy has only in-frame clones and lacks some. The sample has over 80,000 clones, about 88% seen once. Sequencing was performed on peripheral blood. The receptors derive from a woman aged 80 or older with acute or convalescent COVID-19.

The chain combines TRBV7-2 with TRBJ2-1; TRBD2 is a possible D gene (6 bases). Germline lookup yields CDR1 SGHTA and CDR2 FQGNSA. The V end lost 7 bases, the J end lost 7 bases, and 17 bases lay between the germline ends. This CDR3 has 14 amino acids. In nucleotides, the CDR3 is TGTGCCAGCATTGGCGGGGCGGGGTTGAATGAGCAGTTCTTC. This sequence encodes CASIGGAGLNEQFF.

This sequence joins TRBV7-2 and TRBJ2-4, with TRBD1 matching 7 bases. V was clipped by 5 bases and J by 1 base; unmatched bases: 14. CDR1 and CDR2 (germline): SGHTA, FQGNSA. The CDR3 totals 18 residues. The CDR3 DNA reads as TGTGCCAGCAGCCCCCGGGGACAGTCCCGTGCTGCCAAAAACATTCAGTACTTC. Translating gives CASSPRGQSRAAKNIQYF.

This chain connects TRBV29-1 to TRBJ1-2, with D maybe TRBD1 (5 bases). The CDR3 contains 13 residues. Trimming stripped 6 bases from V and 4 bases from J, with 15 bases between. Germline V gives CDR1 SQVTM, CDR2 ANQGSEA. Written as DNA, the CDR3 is TGCAGCGTCGAACAAGGGGTTTCCTATGGCTACACCTTC. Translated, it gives CSVEQGVSYGYTF.

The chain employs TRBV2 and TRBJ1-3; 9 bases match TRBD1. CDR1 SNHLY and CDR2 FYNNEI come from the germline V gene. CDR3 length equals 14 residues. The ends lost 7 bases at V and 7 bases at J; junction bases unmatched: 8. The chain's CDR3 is CASTHWDRDNTIYF. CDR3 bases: TGTGCCAGCACCCACTGGGACAGGGATAACACCATATATTTT.

CDR3 nucleotide sequence: TGTGCCAGCAGTTACTCGGGGACAGGGGACACCGGGGAGCTGTTTTTT. It encodes CASSYSGTGDTGELFF. J is TRBJ2-2 and V is TRBV6-5; 10 bases align to TRBD1. V lost 0 bases and J lost 3; bases outside the gene matches: 1. The CDR3 sequence is 16 residues long. CDR1 is MNHEY and CDR2 is SVGAGI in the germline V gene.

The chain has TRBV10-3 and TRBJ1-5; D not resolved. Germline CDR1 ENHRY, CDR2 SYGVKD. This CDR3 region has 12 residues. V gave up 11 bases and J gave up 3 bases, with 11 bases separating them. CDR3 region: CASGIDNQPQHF. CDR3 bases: TGTGCCTCGGGGATTGACAATCAGCCCCAGCATTTT.

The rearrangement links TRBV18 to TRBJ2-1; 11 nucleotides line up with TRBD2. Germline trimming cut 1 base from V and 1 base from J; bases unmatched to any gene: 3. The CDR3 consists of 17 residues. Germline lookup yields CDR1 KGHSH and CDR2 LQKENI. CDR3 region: CASSPRTSGPSYNEQFF. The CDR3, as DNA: TGTGCCAGCTCACCACGGACTAGCGGGCCTTCCTACAATGAGCAGTTCTTC.

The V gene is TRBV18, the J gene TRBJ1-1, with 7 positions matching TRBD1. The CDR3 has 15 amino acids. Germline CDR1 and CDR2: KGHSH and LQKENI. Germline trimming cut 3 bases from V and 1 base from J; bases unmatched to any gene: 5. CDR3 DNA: TGTGCCAGCTCACCTCAACAGGGGCAGAACACTGAAGCTTTCTTT. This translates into CASSPQQGQNTEAFF.

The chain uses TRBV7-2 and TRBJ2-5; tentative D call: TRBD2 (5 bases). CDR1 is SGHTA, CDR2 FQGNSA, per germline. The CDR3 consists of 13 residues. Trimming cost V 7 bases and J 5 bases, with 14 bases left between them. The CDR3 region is CASTRASSETQYF. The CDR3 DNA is TGTGCCAGCACCCGGGCTAGCTCTGAGACCCAGTACTTC.